These T cell receptor beta chains were read from a single sample in a study of CXCR3-negative and CXCR3-positive naive CD8 T cells. TCRdb reprocessed the 5' RACE reads and keeps a single row for each CDR3 protein, giving no DNA. This specimen shows 100,000 to 150,000 distinct CDR3 sequences; the ten leading clones hold less than 0.3%. Input material: naive CXCR3- CD8+ T cells from blood. Receptor source: a human donor in good health. Some clones in this sample may be carry-over from other donors' samples. Both conserved end residues are part of each CDR3.

CDR3 protein | J gene | V gene
CASSPTSGSVYNEQFF | TRBJ2-1 | TRBV28
CASTLQQNVRAFF | TRBJ1-1 | TRBV12-3/TRBV12-4
CASSYPPGQGSPSYF | TRBJ2-7 | TRBV6-2/TRBV6-3
CSVESGFMNTEAFF | TRBJ1-1 | TRBV29-1
CASSLAERAMHTEAFF | TRBJ1-1 | TRBV7-3
CATSGEDREDTDTQYF | TRBJ2-3 | TRBV15
CASSLGPGSNQPQHF | TRBJ1-5 | TRBV12-3/TRBV12-4
CASSQWRSGTGSYEQYF | TRBJ2-7 | TRBV23-1
CASSVVNTEAFF | TRBJ1-1 | TRBV7-9
CASSQEGTSDYNEQFF | TRBJ2-1 | TRBV4-2
CASSHYVGQGADNEQFF | TRBJ2-1 | TRBV7-7
CSVRFWTSGSGTDTQYF | TRBJ2-3 | TRBV29-1
CSVLGGFYGYTF | TRBJ1-2 | TRBV29-1
CASRPNRDPEQFF | TRBJ2-1 | TRBV28
CASSLTGQPNYGYTF | TRBJ1-2 | TRBV4-1
CATSRTENTEAFF | TRBJ1-1 | TRBV15
CSVPPGHPEENQYF | TRBJ2-5 | TRBV29-1
CASSDRVLSSYKQYF | TRBJ2-7 | TRBV6-1
CASSYTSGGMGADTQYF | TRBJ2-3 | TRBV6-6
CASSGVGEAYEQYF | TRBJ2-7 | TRBV7-9
CASSPLTTSGSSTDTQYF | TRBJ2-3 | TRBV27
CASSPGLPQETQYF | TRBJ2-5 | TRBV9
CSARGTGVYEQYF | TRBJ2-7 | TRBV20-1
CASSSTGYSNQPQHF | TRBJ1-5 | TRBV6-6
CASSQDWRELEEQYF | TRBJ2-7 | TRBV4-1
CASSTGQGALVTGELFF | TRBJ2-2 | TRBV6-2/TRBV6-3
CASSPAGSYQPQHF | TRBJ1-5 | TRBV11-3
CASSPRDRDNEKLFF | TRBJ1-4 | TRBV11-2
CASSLVPVDEQFF | TRBJ2-1 | TRBV11-1
CASSFRGGNTEAFF | TRBJ1-1 | TRBV28
CASSSYADDTEAFF | TRBJ1-1 | TRBV5-1
CASSPPKAGYDNEQFF | TRBJ2-1 | TRBV7-9
CASSPGGFNTGELFF | TRBJ2-2 | TRBV2
CASSSKTSGAPYEQYF | TRBJ2-7 | TRBV27
CASSASGTGAYEQYF | TRBJ2-7 | TRBV6-5
CASSRSSGTSTDTQYF | TRBJ2-3 | TRBV12-3/TRBV12-4
CASSESTGHYGYTF | TRBJ1-2 | TRBV10-2
CASSAGGSAKNIQYF | TRBJ2-4 | TRBV9
CSVEVYKDRFYEQYF | TRBJ2-7 | TRBV29-1
CASSDYGNEQFF | TRBJ2-1 | TRBV6-4
CASSPRSQASGKETQYF | TRBJ2-5 | TRBV7-6
CASRLGSYEQYF | TRBJ2-7 | TRBV5-1
CASSLVGTAYEQYF | TRBJ2-7 | TRBV5-1
CSVAGQGASGELFF | TRBJ2-2 | TRBV29-1
CASSFHHGPASTNTEAFF | TRBJ1-1 | TRBV7-2
CSGAWGTEAFF | TRBJ1-1 | TRBV29-1
CASSPGTSWTYEQYF | TRBJ2-7 | TRBV7-6
CASSLKVSGFTDTQYF | TRBJ2-3 | TRBV5-6
CASSQDTIRPYNEQFF | TRBJ2-1 | TRBV3-1
CSARDSTSGYAQETQYF | TRBJ2-5 | TRBV20-1
CASSELIQETQYF | TRBJ2-5 | TRBV2
CASSLANRAEQYF | TRBJ2-7 | TRBV7-9
CASSPGVDGGRLAQFF | TRBJ2-1 | TRBV12-3/TRBV12-4
CAISESVAVETQYF | TRBJ2-5 | TRBV10-3